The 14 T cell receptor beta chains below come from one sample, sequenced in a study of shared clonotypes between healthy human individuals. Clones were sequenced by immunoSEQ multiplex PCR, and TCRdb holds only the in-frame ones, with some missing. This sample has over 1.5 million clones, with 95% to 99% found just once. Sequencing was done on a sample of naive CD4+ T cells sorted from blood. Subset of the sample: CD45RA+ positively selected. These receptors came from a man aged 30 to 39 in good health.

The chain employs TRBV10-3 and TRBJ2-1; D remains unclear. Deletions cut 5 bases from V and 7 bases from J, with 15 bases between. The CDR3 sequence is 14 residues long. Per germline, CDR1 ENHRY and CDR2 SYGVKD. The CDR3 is CAISRKGFSNEQFF. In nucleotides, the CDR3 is TGTGCCATCAGTCGGAAGGGCTTTTCGAATGAGCAGTTCTTC.

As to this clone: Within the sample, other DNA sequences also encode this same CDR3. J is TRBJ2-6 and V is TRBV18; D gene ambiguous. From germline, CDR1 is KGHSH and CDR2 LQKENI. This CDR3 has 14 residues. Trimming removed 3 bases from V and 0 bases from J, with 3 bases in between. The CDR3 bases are TGTGCCAGCTCACCGGACTCTGGGGCCAACGTCCTGACTTTC. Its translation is CASSPDSGANVLTF.

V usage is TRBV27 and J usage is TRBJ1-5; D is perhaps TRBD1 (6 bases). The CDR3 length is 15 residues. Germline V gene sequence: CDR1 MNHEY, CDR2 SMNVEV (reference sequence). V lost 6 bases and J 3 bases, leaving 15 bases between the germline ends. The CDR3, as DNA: TGTGCCAGCAGCCTAATCACAGGGAACAATCAGCCCCAGCATTTT. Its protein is CASSLITGNNQPQHF.

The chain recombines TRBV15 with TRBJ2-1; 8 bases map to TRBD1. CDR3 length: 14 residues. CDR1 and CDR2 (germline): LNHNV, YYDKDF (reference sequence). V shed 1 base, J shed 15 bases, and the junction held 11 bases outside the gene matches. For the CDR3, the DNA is TGTGCCACCAGCAGAGGAGACAGGGGATGGGTGCGGTTCTTC. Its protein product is CATSRGDRGWVRFF.

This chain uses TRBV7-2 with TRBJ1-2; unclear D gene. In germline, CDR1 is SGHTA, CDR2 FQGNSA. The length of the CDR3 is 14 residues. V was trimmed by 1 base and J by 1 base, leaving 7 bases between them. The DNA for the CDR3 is TGTGCCAGCAGCTTAGGCAGAATTAACTATGGCTACACCTTC. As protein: CASSLGRINYGYTF.

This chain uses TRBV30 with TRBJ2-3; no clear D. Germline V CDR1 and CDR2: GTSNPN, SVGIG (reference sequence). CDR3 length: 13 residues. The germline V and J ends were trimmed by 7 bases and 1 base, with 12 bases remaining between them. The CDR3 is CAFLPPGTDTQYF. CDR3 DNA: TGTGCCTTCCTCCCTCCAGGCACAGATACGCAGTATTTT.

The CDR3: CASSLGVAGSGNTIYF. Here the CDR3 DNA reads TGTGCCAGCAGCTTAGGGGTCGCAGGCTCTGGAAACACCATATATTTT. V gene TRBV7-9 combines with J gene TRBJ1-3; no firm D call. The V and J ends lost 1 base and 0 bases respectively, with 10 bases between them. CDR3 length equals 16 residues. Germline CDR1 is SEHNR and CDR2 is FQNEAQ (reference sequence).

CDR3 loop: CASSQDGGGSYNEQFF. In DNA, the CDR3 is TGCGCCAGCAGCCAAGATGGCGGTGGGTCCTACAATGAGCAGTTCTTC. The gene calls are TRBV4-3 and TRBJ2-1; D gene uncertain. The CDR3 runs 16 residues. Between the trimmed V and J ends, which lost 0 bases and 1 base, there was a span of 10 bases. CDR1 is LGHNA and CDR2 is YSLEER in the germline V gene.

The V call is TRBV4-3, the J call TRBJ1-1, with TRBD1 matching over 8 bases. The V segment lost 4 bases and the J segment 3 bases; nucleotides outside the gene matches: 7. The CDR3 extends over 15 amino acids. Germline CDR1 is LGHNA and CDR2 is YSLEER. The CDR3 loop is CASSPYPQGDTEAFF. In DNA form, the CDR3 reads TGCGCCAGCAGCCCATATCCACAGGGGGACACTGAAGCTTTCTTT.

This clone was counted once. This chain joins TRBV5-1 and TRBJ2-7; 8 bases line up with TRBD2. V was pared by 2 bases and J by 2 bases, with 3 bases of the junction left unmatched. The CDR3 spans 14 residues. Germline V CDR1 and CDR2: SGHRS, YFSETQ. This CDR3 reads CASSFPGLAYEQYF. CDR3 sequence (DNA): TGCGCCAGCAGCTTTCCGGGACTAGCCTACGAGCAGTACTTC.

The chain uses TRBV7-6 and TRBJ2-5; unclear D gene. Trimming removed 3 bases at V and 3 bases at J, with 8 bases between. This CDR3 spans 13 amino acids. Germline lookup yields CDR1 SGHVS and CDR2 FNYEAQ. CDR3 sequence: CASSFVAEETQYF. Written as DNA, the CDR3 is TGTGCCAGCAGCTTTGTAGCAGAAGAGACCCAGTACTTC.

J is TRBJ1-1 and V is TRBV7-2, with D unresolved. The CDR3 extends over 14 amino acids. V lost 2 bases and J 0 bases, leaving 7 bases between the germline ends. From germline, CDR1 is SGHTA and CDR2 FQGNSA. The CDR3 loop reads CASSLSSMNTEAFF. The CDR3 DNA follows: TGTGCCAGCAGCTTAAGCAGCATGAACACTGAAGCTTTCTTT. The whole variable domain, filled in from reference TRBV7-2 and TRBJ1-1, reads GAGVSQSPSNKVTEKGKDVELRCDPISGHTALYWYRQSLGQGLEFLIYFQGNSAPDKSGLPSDRFSAERTGGSVSTLTIQRTQQEDSAVYLCASSLSSMNTEAFFGQGTRLTVV.

This chain's CDR3 is CASSSPGTSEYNEQFF. CDR3 DNA sequence: TGTGCCAGCAGCTCCCCCGGGACTAGCGAGTACAATGAGCAGTTCTTC. The J gene is TRBJ2-1, the V gene TRBV7-9, with 10 bases aligning to TRBD2. Germline CDR1 SEHNR, CDR2 FQNEAQ (reference sequence). Germline trimming cut 4 bases from V and 4 bases from J; bases unmatched to any gene: 7. The CDR3 sequence is 16 residues long.

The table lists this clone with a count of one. The CDR3 protein is CATSRDPRGTYEQYF. CDR3 DNA: TGTGCCACCAGCAGAGATCCGAGAGGGACCTACGAGCAGTACTTC. The rearrangement joins TRBV15 to TRBJ2-7, with D perhaps matching TRBD2 (5 bases). The CDR3 loop spans 15 amino acids. Germline CDR1 reads LNHNV; CDR2 reads YYDKDF (reference sequence). V gave up 0 bases and J gave up 2 bases, with 11 bases separating them.